This TCR beta chain was retrieved from a study of cytomegalovirus exposure and HLA in healthy donors. CDR1 is MGHDK and CDR2 is SYGVNS in the germline V gene. The V end lost 6 bases, the J end lost 5 bases, and 9 bases lay between the germline ends. The CDR3 runs 12 residues. Points on this clone: Its antigen is unknown.

Primers for the PCR totalled 60 Vbeta and 13 Jbeta. TCRdb's table, derived via immunoSEQ multiplex PCR, lists solely in-frame clones and lacks some. Of under 200,000 clones listed, over 60% were seen once; the top ten hold 11% to 15%. Study observations and caveats: Earlier analysis yielded a pattern in which most TCR beta V segments were productive about 90% or about 30% of the time. As confirmed in vitro, a few CMV-associated chains were specific for CMV antigens.

The rearrangement joins TRBV25-1 to TRBJ2-3; unclear D gene. The clonotype originates from a man between 45 and 60 years old in good health and CMV-seropositive. The sequenced sample was PBMCs. CDR3 coding DNA: TGTGCCAGCAGAACGCCGGGAGATACGCAGTATTTT. Translated, it gives CASRTPGDTQYF. Drawing the rest from reference TRBV25-1 and TRBJ2-3, the complete variable domain is EADIYQTPRYLVIGTGKKITLECSQTMGHDKMYWYQQDPGMELHLIHYSYGVNSTEKGDLSSESTVSRIRTEHFPLTLESARPSHTSQYLCASRTPGDTQYFGPGTRLTVL.